This TCR beta chain was identified during a study of CD8 T cells in ankylosing spondylitis. Broader study findings: Clones linked to the disease showed a CD8+ phenotype. They occurred at relatively low frequencies in peripheral blood. Within ankylosing spondylitis blood, a TCR beta motif made up of eight highly homologous variants appeared to be characteristic. Both synovial fluid and blood in reactive arthritis had previously been reported to carry some motif variants. Disease-associated clones were reportedly significantly overrepresented in matched ankylosing spondylitis synovial fluid.

Each TCR beta library was made by quantitative 5'-RACE that incorporated molecular barcodes. TCRdb used MiXCR to reprocess the 5' RACE reads, holding one entry per CDR3 protein. This table has 700,000 to 1,000,000 distinct CDR3 sequences, about an eighth appearing once. With regard to this clonotype: Its matching antigen is unknown.

This CDR3 is 15 amino acids long. Germline V gives CDR1 SGHTA, CDR2 FQGNSA. V was cut by 3 bases and J by 1 base, with 9 bases left in between. The chain has TRBV7-2 and TRBJ2-2; D is uncertain. This clonotype was sampled from a male donor with ankylosing spondylitis. The sequenced sample was blood, either unsorted or a sorted T cell fraction (not recorded which). CDR3 sequence (DNA): TGTGCCAGCAGCTTTCAGGATTTGAACACCGGGGAGCTGTTTTTT. Its translation: CASSFQDLNTGELFF.